The 28 T cell receptor beta chains below all came from one sample that was sequenced in a study of control samples from healthy donors and cancer patients. Repertoires were generated with immunoSEQ multiplex PCR, while TCRdb's copy carries only in-frame clones and drops some. Here the sample spans roughly 400,000 clones, 75% to 95% being singletons. The sequencing input was PBMCs. The receptors originated from a man aged 35-49 years with head and neck cancer.

Turning to this clone: The junction and the germline gene differ at one end; a read error may be behind it. The chain links TRBV5-1 to TRBJ2-4; the D is unclear. Germline values: CDR1 SGHRS, CDR2 YFSETQ. The CDR3 loop spans 14 amino acids. CDR3 protein: CAGSLTNAKNIQYF. The CDR3 DNA sequence: TGCGCCGGCAGCTTGACAAATGCCAAAAACATTCAGTACTTC.

The J gene is TRBJ1-1, the V gene TRBV19; TRBD1 aligns across 11 bases. Germline CDR1 is LNHDA and CDR2 is SQIVND (reference sequence). The CDR3 contains 13 residues. Germline trimming cut 6 bases from V and 5 bases from J; bases unmatched to any gene: 2. CDR3 region: CASRGQGETEAFF. Written as DNA, the CDR3 is TGTGCCAGTAGGGGACAGGGGGAAACTGAAGCTTTCTTT.

This chain links TRBV5-6 with TRBJ1-1; TRBD1 matches 7 bases. After removal of 2 bases from V and 7 bases from J, the junction contained 5 bases not matched to a gene. This CDR3 is built from 13 residues. Per germline, CDR1 SGHDT and CDR2 YYEEEE. The CDR3 loop reads CASSFTGAGEAFF. Here the CDR3 DNA reads TGTGCCAGCAGCTTTACAGGGGCAGGTGAAGCTTTCTTT.

The V and J genes are TRBV9 and TRBJ1-1; D might be TRBD1 (6 bases). V lost 5 bases and J 4 bases, leaving 12 bases between the germline ends. CDR3 length equals 13 residues. CDR1 is SGDLS and CDR2 is YYNGEE in the germline V gene. The CDR3 DNA reads TGTGCCAGCAGTAAGGGGGGCGGCACTGAAGCTTTCTTT. It is translated as CASSKGGGTEAFF. The full variable domain, in which reference TRBV9 and TRBJ1-1 provide the parts outside the CDR3, is DSGVTQTPKHLITATGQRVTLRCSPRSGDLSVYWYQQSLDQGLQFLIQYYNGEERAKGNILERFSAQQFPDLHSELNLSSLELGDSALYFCASSKGGGTEAFFGQGTRLTVV.

This clone showed up just a few times. The V gene is TRBV24-1, the J gene TRBJ1-5; D might be TRBD1 (6 bases). CDR1 is KGHDR, CDR2 SFDVKD, per germline. The germline V and J ends were trimmed by 5 bases and 0 bases, with 10 bases remaining between them. This CDR3 spans 15 amino acids. Here the CDR3 DNA reads TGTGCCACCAGTGGAACAGGGCCTAGCAATCAGCCCCAGCATTTT. It yields the protein CATSGTGPSNQPQHF.

The gene calls are TRBV5-4 and TRBJ1-1, with D maybe TRBD1 (5 bases). The CDR3 totals 14 residues. In germline, CDR1 is SGHNT, CDR2 YYREEE (reference sequence). V lost 3 bases, J lost 0 bases, and 9 bases lay in between. CDR3 in amino acids: CASSYTGMNTEAFF. The CDR3 DNA follows: TGTGCCAGCAGCTATACAGGAATGAACACTGAAGCTTTCTTT.

J is TRBJ1-2 and V is TRBV10-3; D is uncertain. This CDR3 region has 13 residues. V lost 2 bases and J lost 4, with 8 bases in between. Germline V CDR1 and CDR2: ENHRY, SYGVKD. The CDR3 DNA sequence: TGTGCCATCAGTGAGGGGCTAGTCTATGGCTACACCTTC. The encoded protein is CAISEGLVYGYTF.

This chain links TRBV2 with TRBJ2-1, with 10 bases fitting TRBD2. Unmatched junction bases numbered 1, after V lost 8 bases and J lost 0 bases. The germline V gene has CDR1 SNHLY and CDR2 FYNNEI. The CDR3 consists of 14 residues. CDR3 nucleotide sequence: TGTGCCAGCGGACTAGCGGCCTCCTACAATGAGCAGTTCTTC. It codes for CASGLAASYNEQFF.

The chain links TRBV5-1 to TRBJ1-4; no clear D gene. Per germline, CDR1 SGHRS and CDR2 YFSETQ. V was clipped by 0 bases and J by 0 bases, with 6 bases between them. The CDR3 runs to 15 residues. Written as DNA, the CDR3 is TGCGCCAGCAGCTTGGTAGGGACAACTAATGAAAAACTGTTTTTT. This sequence encodes CASSLVGTTNEKLFF.

The gene calls are TRBV7-2 and TRBJ1-5; D is perhaps TRBD1 (5 bases). V shed 4 bases and J shed 1 base, with 11 bases lying between them. CDR1 and CDR2 from the germline V gene are SGHTA and FQGNSA. CDR3 length: 15 residues. The CDR3 loop reads CASSSGWGSNQPQHF. The CDR3 DNA reads as TGTGCCAGCAGCTCAGGGTGGGGGAGCAATCAGCCCCAGCATTTT.

The V gene is TRBV29-1, the J gene TRBJ2-5, with D maybe TRBD1 (5 bases). In germline, CDR1 is SQVTM, CDR2 ANQGSEA. Trimming shortened V by 7 bases and J by 3 bases, and 15 bases separated the two germline ends. The CDR3 is made up of 13 amino acids. The CDR3 DNA reads as TGCAGCGGAGTCAGGGTCAGGGAAGAGACCCAGTACTTC. It encodes CSGVRVREETQYF.

The J gene is TRBJ2-3, the V gene TRBV5-4; D gene ambiguous. This CDR3 has 13 amino acids. Germline-derived CDR1 and CDR2 are SGHNT and YYREEE (reference sequence). V was cut by 5 bases and J by 0 bases, with 7 bases left in between. CDR3 nucleotide sequence: TGTGCCAGCAGGCAGACTAGCACAGATACGCAGTATTTT. Translating it yields CASRQTSTDTQYF.

This chain joins TRBV7-2 and TRBJ2-5, with 11 bases matching TRBD2. The CDR3 has 18 residues. From germline, CDR1 is SGHTA and CDR2 FQGNSA. Trimming took 2 bases from V and 0 from J; bases not matched to a gene: 8. The CDR3 protein is CASSLRASGGTYQETQYF. The CDR3, as DNA: TGTGCCAGCAGCTTAAGAGCTAGCGGGGGGACCTACCAAGAGACCCAGTACTTC.

This chain connects TRBV3-1 (or the pseudogene TRBV3-2) to TRBJ2-7; 8 positions agree with TRBD2. The junction had 6 bases not matched to a gene; V was cut back by 4 bases and J by 1 base. This CDR3 comprises 15 residues. CDR1 and CDR2 (germline): LGHDT, YNNKEL (reference sequence). CDR3 loop: CASSLTSGASYEQYF. The CDR3 coding sequence is TGTGCCAGCAGCCTTACTAGCGGAGCGTCCTACGAGCAGTACTTC.

V gene TRBV27 combines with J gene TRBJ2-7; tentatively, D is TRBD1 (5 bases). The CDR3 loop spans 17 amino acids. Trimming pared 5 bases from V and 2 bases from J, leaving 22 bases between. Germline CDR1 MNHEY, CDR2 SMNVEV (reference sequence). CDR3 region: CASSRIYVTGTTYEQYF. The CDR3 DNA is TGTGCCAGCAGTAGGATCTACGTTACAGGAACCACCTACGAGCAGTACTTC.

The chain recombines TRBV11-2 with TRBJ2-2; D might be TRBD2 (5 bases). The germline V gene has CDR1 SGHAT and CDR2 FQNNGV. V lost 5 bases, J lost 0 bases, and 13 bases lay in between. This CDR3 comprises 16 residues. CDR3 amino acids: CASSPYSSANTGELFF. Written as DNA, the CDR3 is TGTGCCAGCAGCCCCTATAGTAGCGCGAACACCGGGGAGCTGTTTTTT.

In nucleotides, the CDR3 is TGTGCCAGCAGCTTGAGGTGGAGGGAGGGGAAATACGAGCAGTACTTC. Amino acids: CASSLRWREGKYEQYF. The chain employs TRBV5-8 and TRBJ2-7; TRBD2 aligns across 7 bases. The CDR3 loop spans 16 amino acids. J was trimmed by 4 bases and V by 1 base; bases with no gene match: 11. The germline gives CDR1 SGHTS, CDR2 YDEGEE.

This chain uses TRBV7-3 with TRBJ2-1, with 8 bases fitting TRBD2. The ends lost 2 bases at V and 7 bases at J; junction bases unmatched: 7. CDR3 length: 15 amino acids. Per the germline V gene, CDR1 is SGHTA and CDR2 is FQGTGA. CDR3 in DNA: TGTGCCAGCAGCTTAGCGAGCGGGAGAAATAATGAGCAGTTCTTC. Protein product: CASSLASGRNNEQFF.

V is TRBV3-1 (or the pseudogene TRBV3-2) and J is TRBJ1-2; D gene uncertain. V gave up 4 bases and J gave up 6 bases, with 15 bases separating them. The CDR3 extends over 14 amino acids. Germline V lookup: CDR1 LGHDT, CDR2 YNNKEL (reference sequence). The CDR3 nucleotides are TGTGCCAGCAGCCCCCCACAAAGGACGGATGGCTACACCTTC. Its translation: CASSPPQRTDGYTF.

The V gene is TRBV30, the J gene TRBJ2-1; TRBD2 aligns across 9 bases. The length of the CDR3 is 17 residues. Germline trimming cut 3 bases from V and 7 bases from J; bases unmatched to any gene: 16. Germline V gene sequence: CDR1 GTSNPN, CDR2 SVGIG (reference sequence). DNA for the CDR3: TGTGCCTGGAGACCCCGATTAGCGGGAGTCACCGGGAATGAGCAGTTCTTC. Translating it yields CAWRPRLAGVTGNEQFF.

The chain carries TRBV6-5 and TRBJ1-4, with TRBD1 identical over 9 bases. This CDR3 is built from 15 residues. Germline lookup yields CDR1 MNHEY and CDR2 SVGAGI. V was clipped by 7 bases and J by 8 bases; unmatched bases: 11. CDR3 sequence (DNA): TGTGCCAGCAACCCGAGGACAGGGGACGCAGAAAAACTGTTTTTT. Translating gives CASNPRTGDAEKLFF.

This clone was observed once. The chain combines TRBV7-3 with TRBJ1-1, with unresolved D. V was clipped by 5 bases and J by 0 bases, with 16 bases between them. CDR1 is SGHTA, CDR2 FQGTGA, per germline. The CDR3 extends over 16 amino acids. The CDR3 loop reads CASSLTATTMNTEAFF. CDR3 nucleotides: TGTGCCAGCAGCCTCACGGCAACTACCATGAACACTGAAGCTTTCTTT.

In its sample, this clone was seen once. The J gene is TRBJ1-1, the V gene TRBV10-2; a possible D gene is TRBD1 (5 bases). CDR1 WSHSY and CDR2 SAAADI come from the germline V gene. The germline V and J ends were trimmed by 3 bases and 4 bases, with 15 bases remaining between them. This CDR3 comprises 15 residues. The DNA for the CDR3 is TGCGCCAGCAGTGAATTTTCGGGGGGTGTCACTGAAGCTTTCTTT. Translated: CASSEFSGGVTEAFF.

V is TRBV11-2 and J is TRBJ2-3; 11 bases are shared with TRBD2. CDR1 SGHAT and CDR2 FQNNGV come from the germline V gene. Trimming at V came to 3 bases and at J to 4 bases, leaving 3 bases not matched to a gene. The CDR3 extends over 15 amino acids. The CDR3 is CASSFTSGSPDTQYF. The CDR3 nucleotides are TGTGCCAGCAGCTTCACTAGCGGGAGTCCAGATACGCAGTATTTT.

The CDR3 is CAISATDRDGSEAFF. The CDR3, as DNA: TGTGCCATCAGTGCCACGGACAGGGACGGCTCTGAAGCTTTCTTT. The chain is built from TRBV10-3 and TRBJ1-1; 8 bases agree with TRBD1. Germline trimming cut 4 bases from V and 6 bases from J; bases unmatched to any gene: 10. The germline V gene has CDR1 ENHRY and CDR2 SYGVKD. The CDR3 sequence is 15 residues long.

V usage is TRBV19 and J usage is TRBJ2-7; 7 positions agree with TRBD2. This CDR3 is built from 14 residues. V trimming: 4 bases; J trimming: 3 bases; junction bases outside the gene matches: 6. Germline CDR1 is LNHDA and CDR2 is SQIVND (reference sequence). For the CDR3, the DNA is TGTGCCAGTAGTACTAGCGGCGGTTACTACGAGCAGTACTTC. Its translation is CASSTSGGYYEQYF.

The V call is TRBV5-1, the J call TRBJ2-3; possibly TRBD2 for D (5 bases). V lost 0 bases and J 10 bases, leaving 9 bases between the germline ends. The CDR3 has 12 residues. The germline gives CDR1 SGHRS, CDR2 YFSETQ. The CDR3 loop is CASSLEGSAQYF. The CDR3 DNA sequence: TGCGCCAGCAGCTTGGAGGGTAGCGCGCAGTATTTT.

This clone was counted between two and nine times. The CDR3 DNA sequence: TGTGCCAGCAGGTACCAACCGCAACTAGCCAAAAACATTCAGTACTTC. This translates into CASRYQPQLAKNIQYF. This chain uses TRBV27 with TRBJ2-4; D remains ambiguous. The length of the CDR3 is 16 residues. The germline V gene encodes CDR1 MNHEY and CDR2 SMNVEV (reference sequence). The germline V and J ends were trimmed by 6 bases and 0 bases, with 15 bases remaining between them.